The T cell receptor (beta chain) under discussion was sequenced for a study of cytomegalovirus exposure and HLA in healthy donors (dated by TCRdb to about 2017). In the study overall: According to an earlier analysis of several hundred of the donors, 150 million to 200 million T cells yielded over 100 million unique TCR beta sequences and approximately 280 Gb of sequence data. In a later genetic analysis, genome-wide SNP genotypes for about three fifths of the 666 donors were used, and that subset was treated as a discovery cohort. Several DR-DQ haplotypes were handled as single units for association and clustering because linkage in the cohort was strong. Class I and class II HLA loci were covered by the typing at four-digit resolution. An earlier analysis of about 620 of the donors applied high-throughput TCR beta sequencing to assess whether each TCR beta V gene segment acted as functional or pseudogenic. To predict cytomegalovirus infection status, the study brought together high-throughput TCR immunosequencing, statistical association of individual TCRs with disease status, and machine learning. Typing coverage differed by locus: A, B, C, DRB1 and DQB1 were typed in roughly 629-630 donors, DQA1 in 522, DPA1 in over 600, and DPB1 in 472. Among under 450 genotyped donors of the cohort, an average of about 240,000 unique TCR beta nucleotide sequences were sequenced per donor, about a sixth of them non-productive. Every repertoire in the discovery cohort had been generated on one and the same sequencing platform. Approximately 310 gigabases of sequencing data and tens of millions of unique TCR sequences were included in an early release covering about 700 HLA-typed donors. Among the roughly 400 genotyped donors, more than 70% belonged to the genetic ancestry cluster associated with self-reported Caucasian donors. A later analysis re-examined previously published TCR beta repertoires from more than 600 donors and added high-resolution HLA genotyping to investigate patterns of TCR occurrence. Rather than drawing on any new phenotypic data, the later analysis identified candidate immune exposures from TCR beta sequences and the way those sequences occurred across donors. The study aimed to test whether cataloging public T cell receptors could reveal signatures of past pathogen exposure. Donor age, sex, ethnicity and CMV serostatus were collected together with the repertoire data. A separate validation cohort of roughly 110 different subjects was used in addition to the approximately 610-subject first cohort. The study used immunosequencing to profile the T cell repertoires of approximately 630 subjects and linked those repertoires to cytomegalovirus serostatus. Here is what the overall study found, with its caveats: In a later analysis, the rate of TCR association differed among HLA loci, with DRB1 alleles having the most associated TCRs and HLA-C alleles having the fewest. The authors suggested that the approach could potentially be extended to other disease states and immunological phenotypes. Across donors, most TCR sequences were observed very rarely, whereas some public TCRs were present in many individuals. Compared with equally common non-associated chains, HLA-associated TCR beta chains in a later analysis were more clonally expanded and had lower generation probabilities. Because HLA typing was missing for some donors at each locus, association tests included only the typed subset. Linkage disequilibrium might explain the correlated functional status among segregating V segments, but an unknown experimental factor could not be ruled out. A cluster of highly shared sequence variants was judged likely to be a technical artifact of the sequencing pipeline. In the study, around 150 TCR beta chains were listed as associated with cytomegalovirus. According to a later analysis, parvovirus B19, influenza, CMV and Epstein-Barr virus appeared linked to several top co-occurrence clusters. In a later genetic analysis, fewer N-insertions in productive TCRs were reported among donors in an Asian-associated ancestry cluster than the 666-donor mean. In vitro tests confirmed that a few of the cytomegalovirus-associated TCR beta chains recognize cytomegalovirus antigens. Presence/absence analyses assumed roughly uniform sequencing depth across donors, an assumption that may not hold. In an earlier analysis of more than 450 of the donors, most TCR beta V segments were observed in productive rearrangements about 90% or about 30% of the time, broadly matching IMGT annotations. A later analysis associated about 17,000 TCR beta sequences with specific HLA alleles at a false discovery rate of 0.05. Assigning TCR associations to individual alleles was difficult when HLA alleles, especially DR and DQ, strongly co-occurred. A further reported finding was that TCR beta sequences accurately predicted the HLA-A and HLA-B alleles for most subjects in the first cohort. CMV serostatus was the only immune exposure information available for the cohort. The earlier analysis of 587 of the donors excluded approximately 17 rarely observed V segments, including chromosome 9 orphons, because counts were too low. The classifier was reported to diagnose cytomegalovirus status with high specificity and sensitivity in both the original and validation cohorts. Most CMV-associated TCR beta chains appeared to be HLA-restricted in a later analysis, and the HLA associations seemed to be driven largely by CMV exposure. The cohort was sequenced for TCR beta chains only, and without alpha or paired-chain data the features that could be detected were limited. An association between a missense DCLRE1C variant and V-gene and J-gene trimming of TCR beta chains was found in a later genetic analysis and replicated in an independent cohort. Some IMGT-functional V segments, including TRBV6-2 and TRBV6-3, could not be distinguished by the 87-base-pair reads and were therefore excluded.

This clone was counted once. Its antigen is not yet known. Base quality data are lacking; no much larger clone is found one base away. The cohort was made up of about 610 healthy bone marrow donors. At the time of sampling, every cohort member was nominally healthy, though immune exposures that went unrecorded were likely present. The donor was CMV seronegative and was included in the group of approximately 350 seronegative cohort members. Every donor gave a peripheral blood sample, and the peripheral blood mononuclear cells from that sample were used for TCR beta sequencing. Genomic DNA was extracted from the blood cell samples with the Qiagen DNeasy Blood Extraction Kit. CDR3 length: 14 amino acids, cysteine to phenylalanine. Only the CDR3 region is kept as DNA, spanning 42 bases read in frame from base 1. Looking up the germline V gene (reference sequence) yields CDR1 GTSNPN and CDR2 SVGIG. Trimming takes 3 bases off V and 3 bases off J; junction bases not matched to a gene: 2.

Library method: the immunoSEQ multiplex PCR assay. For the multiplex PCR, a mixture combining 60 forward primers for TCR Vbeta segments and 13 reverse primers for TCR Jbeta segments was used. Amplification of the CDR3 region of rearranged TCR beta genes was performed with a multiplex PCR assay on genomic DNA. On the Illumina HiSeq System, the amplified TCR beta libraries were sequenced as 87-base-pair reads. In the original analysis: Across the 600 to 700 repertoires, a later analysis counted roughly 77 million unique TCR beta chains, approximately 12 million of which were shared by at least two donors. Raw reads were error-corrected and collapsed into unique sequences with a nearest-neighbor algorithm that merged closely related sequences to remove PCR and sequencing errors. CDR3 sequences were aligned to IMGT reference sequences to assign V, D and J gene segments. For a sequence to be retained, a match of at least six nucleotides was required to both a V gene segment and a J gene segment. Rearrangements were classified as productive when the CDR3 lacked stop codons and remained in frame with V and J, and all other rearrangements were classified as non-productive. CDR3 was defined by IMGT convention, running from the second conserved V-encoded cysteine to the conserved J-encoded phenylalanine. The earlier analysis of 500 to 650 of the donors excluded any sequence lacking an unambiguous match to a single V gene segment. An earlier analysis of approximately 590 of the donors classified V segments as functional when productive rearrangements were above 56.7% and as segregating when the standard deviation between donors was above 5%. To diagnose cytomegalovirus status from the catalog of TCR beta chain sequences, a statistical classification framework was built. A later analysis assigned V and J genes by comparing TCR nucleotide sequences with IMGT/GENE-DB human TR gene sequences. In a later analysis, CDR3 sequences and most-parsimonious VDJ recombination scenarios were assigned using the TCRdist pipeline. In a later analysis, each TCR beta chain was defined by its CDR3 amino acid sequence together with its V-gene family, and reads lacking a unique V-gene family were excluded. In a later analysis, 500 to 700 highly shared, low-generation-probability nucleotide sequences were removed to address suspected cross-contamination and a sequencing artifact. In a later analysis, a clonal expansion index for each public chain was calculated from normalized within-repertoire ranks of inferred template counts. In a later analysis, generation probabilities were computed using a VDJ recombination model fitted to out-of-frame rearrangements, and the results were checked against IGoR. In a later analysis, hypergeometric tests were used to score TCR-TCR, TCR-HLA and TCR-CMV co-occurrence, with a repertoire-size bias correction applied to TCR pairs. In a later analysis, false discovery rates were estimated by permuting HLA or CMV assignments 20 times. In a later analysis, co-occurring TCRs were grouped using DBSCAN, and TCRdist sequence similarity was added for clustering within HLA-allele-positive subsets. Repertoires with fewer than 30,000 or more than 120,000 public chains, plus five repertoires with anomalous nucleotide sharing, were excluded from co-occurrence clustering. In its TCRdb copy, this immuneACCESS table keeps in-frame sequences only and misses some clones. Where compared with another copy, unresolved V genes explain less than half of these, and the others have no known cause. Clone size and V and J calls were adopted from that table, with D and trimming inferred from the DNA. This sample gives 200,000 to 250,000 clones in total; almost 85% of them show up just once. Together, the top ten hold 0.58% of the sample.

The receptor comes from a middle-aged woman in good health and CMV-seronegative. This chain is built from TRBV30 and TRBJ1-4, and 9 junctional nucleotides match TRBD1. The sequenced sample consisted of PBMCs. The bases read TGTGCCTGGAGGGACAGGGGTGCTAATGAAAAACTGTTTTTT. It translates to CAWRDRGANEKLFF.